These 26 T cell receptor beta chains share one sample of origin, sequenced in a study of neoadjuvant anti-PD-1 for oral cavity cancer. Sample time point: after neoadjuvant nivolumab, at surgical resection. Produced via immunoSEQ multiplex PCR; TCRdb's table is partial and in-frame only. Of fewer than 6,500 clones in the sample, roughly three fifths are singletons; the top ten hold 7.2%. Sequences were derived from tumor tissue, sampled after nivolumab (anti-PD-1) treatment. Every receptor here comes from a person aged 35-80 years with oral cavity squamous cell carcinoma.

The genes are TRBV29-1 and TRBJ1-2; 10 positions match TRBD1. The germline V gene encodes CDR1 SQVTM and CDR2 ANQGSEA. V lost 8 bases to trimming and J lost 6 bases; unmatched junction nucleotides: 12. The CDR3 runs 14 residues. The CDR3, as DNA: TGCAGCACCCCCTGGAGACAGGGGGCTAATGGCTACACCTTC. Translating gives CSTPWRQGANGYTF.

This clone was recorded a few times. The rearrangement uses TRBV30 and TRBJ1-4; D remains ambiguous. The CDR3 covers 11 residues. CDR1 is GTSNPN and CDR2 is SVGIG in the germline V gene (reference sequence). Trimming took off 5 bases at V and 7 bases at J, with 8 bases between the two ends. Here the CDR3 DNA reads TGTGCCTGGGGGCCCTCTGAAAAACTGTTTTTT. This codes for CAWGPSEKLFF.

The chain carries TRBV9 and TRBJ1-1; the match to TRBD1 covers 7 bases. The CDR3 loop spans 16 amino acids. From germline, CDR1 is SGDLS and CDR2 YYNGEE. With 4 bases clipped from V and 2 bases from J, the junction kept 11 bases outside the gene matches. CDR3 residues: CASSPSTGKENTEAFF. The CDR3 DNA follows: TGTGCCAGCAGCCCTTCGACAGGGAAGGAAAACACTGAAGCTTTCTTT.

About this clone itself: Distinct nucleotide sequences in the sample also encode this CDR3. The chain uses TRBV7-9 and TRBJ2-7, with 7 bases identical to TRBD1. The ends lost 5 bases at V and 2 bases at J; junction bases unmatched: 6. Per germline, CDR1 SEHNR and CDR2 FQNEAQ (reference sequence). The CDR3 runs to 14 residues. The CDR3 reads CASSRQGVTYEQYF. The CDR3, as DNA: TGTGCCAGCAGCCGGCAGGGGGTCACCTACGAGCAGTACTTC.

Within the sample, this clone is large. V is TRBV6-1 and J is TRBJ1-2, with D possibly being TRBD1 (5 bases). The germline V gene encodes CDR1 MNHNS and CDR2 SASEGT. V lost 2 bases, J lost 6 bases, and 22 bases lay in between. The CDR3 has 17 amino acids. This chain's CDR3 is CASSENPWKDSWDGYTF. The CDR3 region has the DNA TGTGCCAGCAGTGAAAATCCGTGGAAAGACAGTTGGGATGGCTACACCTTC.

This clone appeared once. The CDR3 here is CASRGLAGTYNEQFF. CDR3 nucleotide sequence: TGTGCCAGCAGAGGACTAGCGGGAACCTACAATGAGCAGTTCTTC. This rearrangement joins TRBV5-8 to TRBJ2-1; 12 bases line up with TRBD2. This CDR3 has 15 residues. Germline trimming cut 5 bases from V and 2 bases from J; bases unmatched to any gene: 2. Germline V gene lookup returns CDR1 SGHTS and CDR2 YDEGEE. Full variable domain (outside the CDR3, taken from reference TRBV5-8 and TRBJ2-1): EAGVTQSPTHLIKTRGQQATLRCSPISGHTSVYWYQQALGLGLQFLLWYDEGEERNRGNFPPRFSGRQFPNYSSELNVNALELEDSALYLCASRGLAGTYNEQFFGPGTRLTVL.

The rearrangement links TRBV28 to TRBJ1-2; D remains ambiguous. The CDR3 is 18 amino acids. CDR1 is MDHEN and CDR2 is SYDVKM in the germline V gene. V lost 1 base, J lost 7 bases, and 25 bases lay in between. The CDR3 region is CASSLSGRHQSPGSGYTF. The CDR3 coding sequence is TGTGCCAGCAGTTTATCTGGGCGGCATCAGAGCCCCGGCAGTGGCTACACCTTC.

CDR3 DNA: TGTGCCAGCAGCTTTACGGGCTTCAACACCGGGGAGCTGTTTTTT. This encodes CASSFTGFNTGELFF. The chain has TRBV7-2 and TRBJ2-2, with no clear D. Germline loops: CDR1 SGHTA, CDR2 FQGNSA. V was trimmed by 3 bases and J by 2 bases, leaving 10 bases between them. The CDR3 has 15 amino acids.

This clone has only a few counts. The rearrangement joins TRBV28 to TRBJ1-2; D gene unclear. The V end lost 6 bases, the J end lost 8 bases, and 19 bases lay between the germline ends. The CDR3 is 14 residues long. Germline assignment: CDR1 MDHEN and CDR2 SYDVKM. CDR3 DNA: TGTGCCAGCAGAATCCATCTGACCCGGACGGGCTACACCTTC. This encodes CASRIHLTRTGYTF.

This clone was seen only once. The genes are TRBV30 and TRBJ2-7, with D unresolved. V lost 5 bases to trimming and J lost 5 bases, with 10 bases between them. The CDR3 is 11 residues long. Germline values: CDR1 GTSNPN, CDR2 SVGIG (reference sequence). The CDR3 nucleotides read TGTGCCTGGGGCAGGTTCCACGAGCAGTACTTC. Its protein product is CAWGRFHEQYF.

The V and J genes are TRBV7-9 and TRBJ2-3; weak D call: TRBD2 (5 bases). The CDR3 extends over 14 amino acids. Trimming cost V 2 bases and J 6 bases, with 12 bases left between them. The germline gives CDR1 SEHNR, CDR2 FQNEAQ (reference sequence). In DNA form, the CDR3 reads TGTGCCAGCAGCTTAAAAGGCAGAGGGGATACGCAGTATTTT. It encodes CASSLKGRGDTQYF.

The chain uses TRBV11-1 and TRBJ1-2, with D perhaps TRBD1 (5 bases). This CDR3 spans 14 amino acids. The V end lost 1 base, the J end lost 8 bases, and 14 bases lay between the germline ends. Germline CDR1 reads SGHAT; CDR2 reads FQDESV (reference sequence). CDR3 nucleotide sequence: TGTGCCAGCAGCTTAGTTTCCAGGGTATGGGGCTACACCTTC. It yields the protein CASSLVSRVWGYTF.

The CDR3 region has the DNA TGTGCTAGTAAATTGTCAGGGCGGGATACGCAGTATTTT. Translation: CASKLSGRDTQYF. The chain uses TRBV12-5 and TRBJ2-3; D may be TRBD1 (5 bases). V was clipped by 8 bases and J by 6 bases, with 15 bases between them. This CDR3 has 13 amino acids. Germline CDR1 and CDR2: LGHNT and FRNRAP. Looking up the rest from reference TRBV12-5 and TRBJ2-3 gives the full variable domain: DARVTQTPRHKVTEMGQEVTMRCQPILGHNTVFWYRQTMMQGLELLAYFRNRAPLDDSGMPKDRFSAEMPDATLATLKIQPSEPRDSAVYFCASKLSGRDTQYFGPGTRLTVL.

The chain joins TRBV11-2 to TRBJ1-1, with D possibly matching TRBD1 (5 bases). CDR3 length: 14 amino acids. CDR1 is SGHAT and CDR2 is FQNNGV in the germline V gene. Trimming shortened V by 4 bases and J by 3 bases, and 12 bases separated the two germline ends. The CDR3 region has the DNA TGTGCCAGCAGCTCATATGTAGGGGACACTGAAGCTTTCTTT. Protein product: CASSSYVGDTEAFF.

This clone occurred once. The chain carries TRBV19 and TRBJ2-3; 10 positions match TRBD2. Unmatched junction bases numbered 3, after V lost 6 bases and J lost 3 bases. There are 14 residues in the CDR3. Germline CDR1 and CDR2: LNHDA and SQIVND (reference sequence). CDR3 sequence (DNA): TGTGCCAGTAGGGCTAGCGGGAGAACAGATACGCAGTATTTT. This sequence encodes CASRASGRTDTQYF. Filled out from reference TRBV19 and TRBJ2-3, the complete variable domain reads DGGITQSPKYLFRKEGQNVTLSCEQNLNHDAMYWYRQDPGQGLRLIYYSQIVNDFQKGDIAEGYSVSREKKESFPLTVTSAQKNPTAFYLCASRASGRTDTQYFGPGTRLTVL.

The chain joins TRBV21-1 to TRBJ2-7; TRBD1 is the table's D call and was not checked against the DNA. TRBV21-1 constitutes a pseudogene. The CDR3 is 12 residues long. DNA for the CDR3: TGTGCCACCCGTGACAGGCTACACGAGCAGTACTTC. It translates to CATRDRLHEQYF.

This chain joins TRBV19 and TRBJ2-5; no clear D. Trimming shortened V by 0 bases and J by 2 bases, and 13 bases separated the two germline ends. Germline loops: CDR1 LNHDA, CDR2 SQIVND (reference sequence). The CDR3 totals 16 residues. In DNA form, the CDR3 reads TGTGCCAGTAGTATAGATCAACCAGCGAAACAAGAGACCCAGTACTTC. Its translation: CASSIDQPAKQETQYF.

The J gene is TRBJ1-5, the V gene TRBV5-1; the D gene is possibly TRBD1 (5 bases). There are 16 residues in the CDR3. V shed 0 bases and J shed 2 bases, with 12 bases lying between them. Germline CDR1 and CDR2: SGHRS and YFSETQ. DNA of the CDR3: TGCGCCAGCAGCTTGGGTGCAGGGAGGGGCAATCAGCCCCAGCATTTT. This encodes CASSLGAGRGNQPQHF. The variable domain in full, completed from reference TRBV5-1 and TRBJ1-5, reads KAGVTQTPRYLIKTRGQQVTLSCSPISGHRSVSWYQQTPGQGLQFLFEYFSETQRNKGNFPGRFSGRQFSNSRSEMNVSTLELGDSALYLCASSLGAGRGNQPQHFGDGTRLSIL.

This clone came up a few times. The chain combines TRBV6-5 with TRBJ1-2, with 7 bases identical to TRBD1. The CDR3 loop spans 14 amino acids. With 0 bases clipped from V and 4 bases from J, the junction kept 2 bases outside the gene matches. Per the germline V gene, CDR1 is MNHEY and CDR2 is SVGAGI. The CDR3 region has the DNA TGTGCCAGCAGTTACTCATCAGGGGGCTATGGCTACACCTTC. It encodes CASSYSSGGYGYTF.

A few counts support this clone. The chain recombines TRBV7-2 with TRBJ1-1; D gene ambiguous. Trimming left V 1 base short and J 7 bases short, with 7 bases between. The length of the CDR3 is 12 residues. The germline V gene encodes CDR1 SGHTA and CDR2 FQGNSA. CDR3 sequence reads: CASSLGAFEAFF. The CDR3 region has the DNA TGTGCCAGCAGCTTAGGGGCCTTTGAAGCTTTCTTT.

The CDR3 sequence: CASSSGGTNEKLFF. The CDR3 DNA reads as TGTGCCAGCAGTTCAGGGGGAACTAATGAAAAACTGTTTTTT. The chain combines TRBV28 with TRBJ1-4; 7 nucleotides agree with TRBD1. The CDR3 contains 14 residues. V shed 4 bases and J 1 base; nucleotides not matched to a gene: 0. Germline CDR1 and CDR2: MDHEN and SYDVKM.

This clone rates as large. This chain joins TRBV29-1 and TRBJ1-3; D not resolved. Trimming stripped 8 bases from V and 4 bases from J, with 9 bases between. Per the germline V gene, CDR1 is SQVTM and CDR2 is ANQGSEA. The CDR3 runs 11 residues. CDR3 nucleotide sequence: TGCAGCTACTTGGCGGGAAACACCATATATTTT. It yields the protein CSYLAGNTIYF.

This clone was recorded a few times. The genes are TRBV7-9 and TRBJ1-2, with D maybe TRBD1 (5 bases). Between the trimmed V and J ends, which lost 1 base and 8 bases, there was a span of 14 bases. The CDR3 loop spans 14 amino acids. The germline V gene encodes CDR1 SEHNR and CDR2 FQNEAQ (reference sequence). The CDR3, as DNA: TGTGCCAGCAGCTTAGTTTCCAGGGTATGGGGCTACACCTTC. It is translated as CASSLVSRVWGYTF.

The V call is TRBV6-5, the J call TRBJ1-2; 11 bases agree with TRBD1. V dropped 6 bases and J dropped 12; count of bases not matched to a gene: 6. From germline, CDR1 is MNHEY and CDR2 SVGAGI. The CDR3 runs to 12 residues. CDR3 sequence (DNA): TGTGCCAGCAGGAGGACAGGGGGCGAGAACACCTTC. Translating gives CASRRTGGENTF.

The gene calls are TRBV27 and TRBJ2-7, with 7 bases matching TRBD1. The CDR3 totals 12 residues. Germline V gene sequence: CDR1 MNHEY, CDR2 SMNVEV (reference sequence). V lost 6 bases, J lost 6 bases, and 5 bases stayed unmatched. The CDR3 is CASRGTAPEQYF. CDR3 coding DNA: TGTGCCAGCAGAGGGACAGCACCCGAGCAGTACTTC.

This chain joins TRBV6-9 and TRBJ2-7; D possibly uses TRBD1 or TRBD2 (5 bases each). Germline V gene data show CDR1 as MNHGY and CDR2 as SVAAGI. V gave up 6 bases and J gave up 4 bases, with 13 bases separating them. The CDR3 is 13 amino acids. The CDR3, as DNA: TGTGCCAGCAGCCCTCCGGGACGATACGAGCAGTACTTC. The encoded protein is CASSPPGRYEQYF.